This entry lists 18 T cell receptor beta chains sequenced from one sample in a study of cytomegalovirus exposure and HLA in healthy donors. PCR was performed using 60 Vbeta and 13 Jbeta primers. Only in-frame clones appear in the TCRdb table, and some are missing; sequencing was by immunoSEQ multiplex PCR. The sample carries 150,000 to 200,000 clones, around 83% recorded once. What was sequenced was PBMCs. The origin of the receptors is a man aged 45-65 years in good health and CMV-seropositive.

This chain joins TRBV7-9 and TRBJ2-2; 9 bases align to TRBD1. The CDR3 runs 16 residues. Germline loops: CDR1 SEHNR, CDR2 FQNEAQ (reference sequence). Losses at the gene ends were 5 bases for V and 1 base for J; bases not matched to a gene: 5. CDR3 sequence reads: CASSKQGARNTGELFF. The DNA for the CDR3 is TGTGCCAGCAGCAAACAGGGGGCGCGGAACACCGGGGAGCTGTTTTTT.

The chain combines TRBV18 with TRBJ2-7, with 7 bases aligning to TRBD2. Germline V gene lookup returns CDR1 KGHSH and CDR2 LQKENI. J gave up 0 bases and V 1 base, and 3 bases lay outside the gene matches. CDR3 size: 15 residues. For the CDR3, the DNA is TGTGCCAGCTCACCACGGGCGGGAGCCTCCTACGAGCAGTACTTC. Amino acids: CASSPRAGASYEQYF.

This rearrangement joins TRBV5-1 to TRBJ1-1, with a possible D match to TRBD1 (5 bases). V gave up 3 bases and J gave up 1 base, with 10 bases separating them. This CDR3 has 14 amino acids. The germline CDR1 and CDR2 sequences are SGHRS and YFSETQ. CDR3 DNA sequence: TGCGCCAGCAGCTATAAGACAGAGAACACTGAAGCTTTCTTT. Its protein is CASSYKTENTEAFF.

The chain recombines TRBV14 with TRBJ2-3; 7 bases are shared with TRBD2. J lost 4 bases, V lost 4 bases, and 8 bases had no gene match. Germline CDR1 SGHDN, CDR2 FVKESK. CDR3 size: 15 residues. The chain's CDR3 is CASSPSLAGADTQYF. The CDR3 region has the DNA TGTGCCAGCAGCCCCTCCTTGGCGGGAGCAGATACGCAGTATTTT.

The chain uses TRBV5-1 and TRBJ1-2; D might be TRBD1 (6 bases). In germline, CDR1 is SGHRS, CDR2 YFSETQ. The CDR3 length is 15 residues. The V end lost 2 bases, the J end lost 0 bases, and 11 bases lay between the germline ends. The CDR3 reads CASSFGQITNYGYTF. The CDR3 bases are TGCGCCAGCAGCTTCGGACAGATCACTAACTATGGCTACACCTTC.

The V call is TRBV7-8, the J call TRBJ1-6; 7 bases agree with TRBD1. This CDR3 contains 13 residues. Germline loops: CDR1 SGHVS, CDR2 FQNEAQ. V lost 3 bases, J lost 9 bases, and 2 bases stayed unmatched. The CDR3, as DNA: TGTGCCAGCAGCTTGACAGGGAGTTCACCCCTCCACTTT. It encodes CASSLTGSSPLHF.

The V gene is TRBV7-2, the J gene TRBJ2-1; the match to TRBD2 covers 8 bases. Per the germline V gene, CDR1 is SGHTA and CDR2 is FQGNSA. V lost 2 bases and J lost 4; bases outside the gene matches: 4. The CDR3 consists of 15 residues. The CDR3 sequence: CASSLQTSGYNEQFF. The CDR3 nucleotides read TGTGCCAGCAGCTTACAAACTAGCGGATACAATGAGCAGTTCTTC.

The chain carries TRBV25-1 and TRBJ1-4; 9 nucleotides align to TRBD1. CDR1 MGHDK and CDR2 SYGVNS come from the germline V gene. The CDR3 is 16 amino acids. V gave up 4 bases and J gave up 5 bases; unmatched junction bases: 8. The CDR3 is CASSASIGTGNEKLFF. The CDR3 DNA sequence: TGTGCCAGCAGTGCGAGTATCGGGACAGGGAATGAAAAACTGTTTTTT.

V usage is TRBV27 and J usage is TRBJ2-7; no reliable D call. In germline, CDR1 is MNHEY, CDR2 SMNVEV (reference sequence). The length of the CDR3 is 14 residues. Trimming left V 4 bases short and J 4 bases short, with 14 bases between. The CDR3 nucleotides read TGTGCCAGCAGTTCTGGTGATTTCGGGTACGAGCAGTACTTC. This codes for CASSSGDFGYEQYF.

The chain joins TRBV29-1 to TRBJ2-1, with 10 bases matching TRBD2. J gave up 6 bases and V 3 bases, and 2 bases lay outside the gene matches. The CDR3 runs 13 residues. Germline loops: CDR1 SQVTM, CDR2 ANQGSEA. CDR3: CSVDASGGNEQFF. The DNA for the CDR3 is TGCAGCGTTGACGCTAGCGGGGGCAATGAGCAGTTCTTC.

This clone was seen more than once but under ten times. The J gene is TRBJ1-4, the V gene TRBV25-1; D gene unclear. This CDR3 is built from 14 residues. The germline V gene has CDR1 MGHDK and CDR2 SYGVNS. The V gene lost 2 bases and the J gene lost 5 bases, with 9 bases spanning the gap. The CDR3 loop reads CASSEPGGNEKLFF. The CDR3 nucleotides are TGTGCCAGCAGTGAACCGGGAGGGAATGAAAAACTGTTTTTT.

The chain carries TRBV7-9 and TRBJ2-2; 10 positions agree with TRBD2. Trimming cost V 6 bases and J 6 bases; bases outside gene matches: 7. CDR3 length: 15 residues. The V gene's germline CDR1 is SEHNR and CDR2 FQNEAQ (reference sequence). CDR3 region: CASSWASGSAGELFF. The CDR3 DNA follows: TGTGCCAGCAGTTGGGCTAGCGGGAGCGCCGGGGAGCTGTTTTTT.

This sequence joins TRBV6-6 and TRBJ1-1; D not resolved. Germline values: CDR1 MNHNY, CDR2 SVGAGI (reference sequence). V dropped 0 bases and J dropped 8 bases, with 7 bases sitting between them. The CDR3 consists of 12 residues. CDR3 residues: CASSYSVQEAFF. Here the CDR3 DNA reads TGTGCCAGCAGTTACTCGGTGCAGGAAGCTTTCTTT.

The rearrangement joins TRBV9 to TRBJ2-1, with 12 nucleotides matching TRBD2. The CDR3 is 18 amino acids. Germline CDR1 and CDR2: SGDLS and YYNGEE. V dropped 5 bases and J dropped 6; count of bases not matched to a gene: 15. CDR3 nucleotide sequence: TGTGCCAGCAGTCACCGGACTAGCGGGGTGGGCGGACCCAATGAGCAGTTCTTC. Translated: CASSHRTSGVGGPNEQFF.

The V and J genes are TRBV5-1 and TRBJ2-3; 13 bases fit TRBD2. CDR1 and CDR2 (germline): SGHRS, YFSETQ. Losses at the gene ends were 6 bases for V and 3 bases for J; bases not matched to a gene: 13. This CDR3 is built from 18 residues. CDR3 sequence: CASNKETSGRAGTDTQYF. Here the CDR3 DNA reads TGCGCCAGCAACAAAGAAACTAGCGGGAGGGCCGGAACAGATACGCAGTATTTT.

The chain recombines TRBV29-1 with TRBJ1-2; a weak D match, TRBD1 (5 bases). Deletions cut 4 bases from V and 4 bases from J, with 7 bases between. The germline CDR1 and CDR2 sequences are SQVTM and ANQGSEA. This CDR3 is built from 11 residues. Here the CDR3 reads CSVGGGYGYTF. For the CDR3, the DNA is TGCAGCGTTGGGGGGGGCTATGGCTACACCTTC.

There are a few counts of this clone. Other DNA variants within this sample encode the same CDR3. V usage is TRBV19 and J usage is TRBJ2-3; 15 nucleotides match TRBD2. Trimming at V came to 5 bases and at J to 5 bases, leaving 11 bases not matched to a gene. The CDR3 contains 18 residues. CDR1 is LNHDA, CDR2 SQIVND, per germline (reference sequence). The CDR3 bases are TGTGCCAGTAGTCTCCTGGGACTAGCGGGGGGTAAGGGAGATACGCAGTATTTT. Encoded protein: CASSLLGLAGGKGDTQYF.

As DNA, the CDR3 is TGTGCCAGCTCACGATCTAACACAGATACGCAGTATTTT. This translates into CASSRSNTDTQYF. The rearrangement uses TRBV18 and TRBJ2-3; D uncertain. The germline gives CDR1 KGHSH, CDR2 LQKENI. This CDR3 comprises 13 residues. Trimming pared 4 bases from V and 2 bases from J, leaving 7 bases between.